The 12 T cell receptor beta chains below all came from one sample that was sequenced in a study of technical replicates of blood from a few donors. Here immunoSEQ multiplex PCR was the method, and the copy in TCRdb shows in-frame clones only, minus some. The repertoire holds some 99,000 clones, with 95% as singletons. Specimen: T cells isolated from PBMCs. The receptors were gathered from a human donor in good health.

For the CDR3, the DNA is TGCGCCAGCAGCCAAGTAAGGACTCAGTTCTTC. Residues: CASSQVRTQFF. V and J are TRBV4-1 and TRBJ2-1; tentatively, D is TRBD2 (5 bases). The CDR3 spans 11 residues. Trimming stripped 1 base from V and 13 bases from J, with 8 bases between. Germline V gene data show CDR1 as MGHRA and CDR2 as YSYEKL.

This chain uses TRBV19 with TRBJ2-7; 12 bases fit TRBD1. The length of the CDR3 is 16 residues. V was pared by 3 bases and J by 7 bases, with 10 bases of the junction left unmatched. The V gene's germline CDR1 is LNHDA and CDR2 SQIVND (reference sequence). CDR3 amino acids: CASSILQGQGAREQYF. CDR3 nucleotides: TGTGCCAGTAGTATCCTTCAGGGACAGGGGGCTCGAGAGCAGTACTTC.

This sequence joins TRBV4-1 and TRBJ1-5; 7 bases line up with TRBD1. The junction had 14 bases not matched to a gene; V was cut back by 0 bases and J by 3 bases. Germline V gives CDR1 MGHRA, CDR2 YSYEKL. The CDR3 consists of 19 residues. The DNA for the CDR3 is TGCGCCAGCAGCCAAGATCACCGACGACAGGGCGGGTACAATCAGCCCCAGCATTTT. It is translated as CASSQDHRRQGGYNQPQHF.

The rearrangement joins TRBV28 to TRBJ1-2; 7 nucleotides agree with TRBD1. The CDR3 is made up of 13 amino acids. V trimming: 6 bases; J trimming: 4 bases; junction bases outside the gene matches: 5. Germline values: CDR1 MDHEN, CDR2 SYDVKM. CDR3 amino acids: CASSTGTVYGYTF. The CDR3 nucleotides are TGTGCCAGCAGCACCGGGACAGTCTATGGCTACACCTTC.

On this clone: The junction does not match germline at one end; this may be a read error. V usage is TRBV27 and J usage is TRBJ1-5; D is ambiguous. CDR1 MNHEY and CDR2 SMNVEV come from the germline V gene (reference sequence). This CDR3 has 13 amino acids. The CDR3 DNA sequence: TGTGCCAGCAGTCTATCAGGAGTCCAGCCCCAGCATTTT. Translation: CASSLSGVQPQHF.

The rearrangement joins TRBV5-1 to TRBJ2-7; perhaps TRBD1 as D (6 bases). Germline V gene lookup returns CDR1 SGHRS and CDR2 YFSETQ. The CDR3 consists of 15 residues. V lost 8 bases and J 3 bases, leaving 21 bases between the germline ends. CDR3 coding DNA: TGCGCCAGTTCTCGTACAGGGAGAGAGGTCTACGAGCAGTACTTC. The encoded protein is CASSRTGREVYEQYF.

V and J are TRBV5-8 and TRBJ2-1; a possible D gene is TRBD2 (6 bases). The CDR3 sequence is 18 residues long. The V end lost 4 bases, the J end lost 0 bases, and 20 bases lay between the germline ends. Looked up from germline, CDR1 is SGHTS and CDR2 is YDEGEE. The DNA for the CDR3 is TGTGCCAGCAGCCTAACGTTTAGCGGACGAAACTCCTACAATGAGCAGTTCTTC. It is translated as CASSLTFSGRNSYNEQFF. The full variable domain, rest sourced from reference TRBV5-8 and TRBJ2-1, is EAGVTQSPTHLIKTRGQQATLRCSPISGHTSVYWYQQALGLGLQFLLWYDEGEERNRGNFPPRFSGRQFPNYSSELNVNALELEDSALYLCASSLTFSGRNSYNEQFFGPGTRLTVL.

In its sample, this clone was seen a few times. The gene calls are TRBV10-1 and TRBJ2-7; D might be TRBD1 (6 bases). CDR3 length: 16 amino acids. The germline V gene has CDR1 WNHNN and CDR2 SYGVQD (reference sequence). Between the trimmed V and J ends, which lost 5 bases and 4 bases, there was a span of 21 bases. CDR3 residues: CASSSGTQGSWYEQYF. CDR3 in DNA: TGCGCCAGCAGTTCCGGGACACAAGGGTCCTGGTACGAGCAGTACTTC.

The chain is built from TRBV4-1 and TRBJ1-4; D is perhaps TRBD1 (5 bases). The germline gives CDR1 MGHRA, CDR2 YSYEKL. V lost 4 bases and J lost 4, with 16 bases in between. The CDR3 runs 16 residues. CDR3 loop: CASSLVTATNNEKLFF. In nucleotides, the CDR3 is TGCGCCAGCAGCCTAGTGACAGCTACTAATAATGAAAAACTGTTTTTT.

The rearrangement uses TRBV10-3 and TRBJ1-2; D is perhaps TRBD1 (6 bases). The V gene's germline CDR1 is ENHRY and CDR2 SYGVKD. The length of the CDR3 is 15 residues. V gave up 3 bases and J gave up 2 bases, with 13 bases separating them. The DNA of the CDR3 is TGTGCCATCAGTGACCCCCGACAGGTCAACTATGGCTACACCTTC. It specifies CAISDPRQVNYGYTF.

The CDR3 region has the DNA TGTGCCAGCAGCCCCCAAGCTCACAGTAATTACGAGCAGTACTTC. It translates to CASSPQAHSNYEQYF. The chain has TRBV7-9 and TRBJ2-7; no clear D. Germline CDR1 reads SEHNR; CDR2 reads FQNEAQ (reference sequence). CDR3 size: 15 residues. V dropped 5 bases and J dropped 4 bases, with 18 bases sitting between them. The entire variable domain, with the rest obtained from reference TRBV7-9 and TRBJ2-7, is as follows: DTGVSQNPRHKITKRGQNVTFRCDPISEHNRLYWYRQTLGQGPEFLTYFQNEAQLEKSRLLSDRFSAERPKGSFSTLEIQRTEQGDSAMYLCASSPQAHSNYEQYFGPGTRLTVT.

The CDR3 nucleotides read TGCGCCAGCAGCTTGTTGGTAGCGGGTTCTGAGCAGTTCTTC. Translated, it gives CASSLLVAGSEQFF. The chain links TRBV5-1 to TRBJ2-1; 7 bases are a match to TRBD2. The V segment lost 1 base and the J segment 9 bases; nucleotides outside the gene matches: 7. CDR1 is SGHRS and CDR2 is YFSETQ in the germline V gene. This CDR3 has 14 residues.